This paragraph reports one TCR beta chain. The rectum was sampled with one to two pinch biopsies at colonoscopy. No immunosuppressive drugs were given to ulcerative colitis patients before diagnostic colonoscopy. The data stem from a study of pediatric ulcerative colitis. At the level of the study: Several patients showed pancolitis and two showed left-sided colitis.

Up to 500,000 reads were sequenced per sample. Produced via immunoSEQ multiplex PCR; TCRdb's table is partial and in-frame only. This sample carries more than 15,000 clones, about two thirds of them seen once, and the ten largest clones take approximately 3.6%. The clonotype originates from a girl aged 5-17 years with moderate ulcerative colitis. Sequencing was performed on gut tissue.

The CDR3 nucleotides read TGTGCCAGCAGAGCCCGGGACAGGGATCTCTATGGCTACACCTTC. Translation gives CASRARDRDLYGYTF. The chain links TRBV5-4 to TRBJ1-2; 9 bases are shared with TRBD1. Germline CDR1 SGHNT, CDR2 YYREEE (reference sequence). V was clipped by 5 bases and J by 4 bases; unmatched bases: 9. The CDR3 has 15 residues.